Shown below are 20 T cell receptor beta chains from a single sample sequenced in a study of shared clonotypes between healthy human individuals. Assay used: immunoSEQ multiplex PCR; TCRdb lists only in-frame clones, some missing. The sample has about 2.4 million clones, approximately 93% seen once. The sample taken for sequencing was naive CD4+ T cells from PBMCs. Indicated subset: CD45RA+ positively selected. The receptor set was obtained from a man aged 18 to 30 in good health. Some clones in this sample may be carry-over from other donors' samples.

In the case of this clone: The sample contains more than one DNA sequence encoding this CDR3. V usage is TRBV11-3 and J usage is TRBJ2-3; TRBD2 matches at 8 bases. From germline, CDR1 is SGHNT and CDR2 YENEEA. With V trimmed by 4 bases and J by 1 base, 1 base remained unmatched. This CDR3 contains 14 residues. The CDR3: CASSSGGGTDTQYF. CDR3 coding DNA: TGTGCCAGCAGCTCCGGGGGGGGCACAGATACGCAGTATTTT. The complete variable domain, with remaining parts taken from reference TRBV11-3 and TRBJ2-3, reads EAGVVQSPRYKIIEKKQPVAFWCNPISGHNTLYWYLQNLGQGPELLIRYENEEAVDDSQLPKDRFSAERLKGVDSTLKIQPAELGDSAVYLCASSSGGGTDTQYFGPGTRLTVL.

The chain carries TRBV19 and TRBJ2-1, with TRBD1 as a possible D gene (5 bases). The CDR3 runs 13 residues. Trimming took 10 bases from V and 9 from J, leaving 19 bases between them. Germline CDR1 LNHDA, CDR2 SQIVND (reference sequence). Written as DNA, the CDR3 is TGTGCCACCACGAGGCAGGGTGCCCGTGAGCAGTTCTTC. It codes for CATTRQGAREQFF. The full variable domain, with the rest looked up from reference TRBV19 and TRBJ2-1, is DGGITQSPKYLFRKEGQNVTLSCEQNLNHDAMYWYRQDPGQGLRLIYYSQIVNDFQKGDIAEGYSVSREKKESFPLTVTSAQKNPTAFYLCATTRQGAREQFFGPGTRLTVL.

The V call is TRBV5-6, the J call TRBJ1-4; D is possibly TRBD1 (5 bases). The CDR3 covers 14 residues. Germline V lookup: CDR1 SGHDT, CDR2 YYEEEE. Trimming removed 4 bases from V and 11 bases from J, with 18 bases in between. For the CDR3, the DNA is TGTGCCAGCAGCCGGCGTACTGGGGGGGAGAAACTGTTTTTT. This sequence encodes CASSRRTGGEKLFF.

V and J are TRBV6-5 and TRBJ2-4; 8 bases align to TRBD2. This CDR3 contains 15 residues. After removal of 6 bases from V and 11 bases from J, the junction contained 15 bases not matched to a gene. CDR1 MNHEY and CDR2 SVGAGI come from the germline V gene. The CDR3 protein is CASRRGASGPFVQYF. The DNA for the CDR3 is TGTGCCAGCAGAAGGGGGGCTAGCGGGCCGTTTGTTCAGTACTTC.

This sequence joins TRBV29-1 and TRBJ1-1, with D unclear. The CDR3 length is 13 residues. Per the germline V gene, CDR1 is SQVTM and CDR2 is ANQGSEA. The V gene lost 3 bases and the J gene lost 0 bases, with 8 bases spanning the gap. The CDR3, as DNA: TGCAGCGTTGAGAGGGCGTTGAACACTGAAGCTTTCTTT. It encodes CSVERALNTEAFF.

The rearrangement joins TRBV28 to TRBJ2-1; 8 bases agree with TRBD2. The ends lost 2 bases at V and 7 bases at J; junction bases unmatched: 13. This CDR3 is 17 amino acids long. CDR1 and CDR2 from the germline V gene are MDHEN and SYDVKM. In DNA, the CDR3 is TGTGCCAGCAGTTTAGGGGGAGGCGGGAGGTTACTGAATGAGCAGTTCTTC. Translating it yields CASSLGGGGRLLNEQFF.

This clone was recorded only once. The J gene is TRBJ2-5, the V gene TRBV7-9; the match to TRBD2 covers 9 bases. From germline, CDR1 is SEHNR and CDR2 FQNEAQ (reference sequence). The junction had 7 bases not matched to a gene; V was cut back by 1 base and J by 4 bases. CDR3 size: 16 residues. The CDR3 reads CASSLGGLAGLETQYF. In DNA, the CDR3 is TGTGCCAGCAGCTTAGGAGGGCTAGCGGGACTAGAGACCCAGTACTTC. The full variable domain, in which reference TRBV7-9 and TRBJ2-5 provide the parts outside the CDR3, is DTGVSQNPRHKITKRGQNVTFRCDPISEHNRLYWYRQTLGQGPEFLTYFQNEAQLEKSRLLSDRFSAERPKGSFSTLEIQRTEQGDSAMYLCASSLGGLAGLETQYFGPGTRLLVL.

V is TRBV29-1 and J is TRBJ1-2, with TRBD1 identical over 7 bases. This CDR3 is built from 15 residues. Germline-derived CDR1 and CDR2 are SQVTM and ANQGSEA. V lost 5 bases, J lost 0 bases, and 9 bases stayed unmatched. The CDR3 sequence is CSVRLRDSANYGYTF. The CDR3 DNA sequence: TGCAGCGTTCGCCTCCGGGACAGTGCTAACTATGGCTACACCTTC.

The chain uses TRBV10-2 and TRBJ2-5; 11 bases align to TRBD2. Germline V gives CDR1 WSHSY, CDR2 SAAADI. The CDR3 is made up of 15 amino acids. The V segment lost 7 bases and the J segment 5 bases; nucleotides outside the gene matches: 9. The CDR3 loop is CASTTTSGSVETQYF. CDR3 sequence (DNA): TGCGCCAGCACCACTACTAGCGGGAGCGTGGAGACCCAGTACTTC.

The V and J genes are TRBV27 and TRBJ1-4; D call uncertain. Germline lookup yields CDR1 MNHEY and CDR2 SMNVEV (reference sequence). V lost 4 bases and J 0 bases, leaving 12 bases between the germline ends. This CDR3 is 16 amino acids long. CDR3 amino acids: CASSSPRSATNEKLFF. CDR3 DNA sequence: TGTGCCAGCAGTTCCCCTCGATCGGCAACTAATGAAAAACTGTTTTTT.

The CDR3 loop is CASSPNEYNEQFF. As DNA, the CDR3 is TGTGCCAGCAGCCCTAACGAATACAATGAGCAGTTCTTC. The chain has TRBV7-3 and TRBJ2-1; D call uncertain. The germline CDR1 and CDR2 sequences are SGHTA and FQGTGA. V was shortened by 5 bases and J by 4 bases, with 9 bases between the two germline ends. The CDR3 totals 13 residues.

This clone was recorded once. This chain connects TRBV15 to TRBJ1-3; D not resolved. V lost 0 bases and J 3 bases, leaving 9 bases between the germline ends. Germline V lookup: CDR1 LNHNV, CDR2 YYDKDF (reference sequence). The CDR3 has 15 amino acids. CDR3 protein: CATSREDEVGNTIYF. For the CDR3, the DNA is TGTGCCACCAGCAGAGAGGACGAAGTTGGAAACACCATATATTTT.

The chain carries TRBV2 and TRBJ2-1; D is unresolved. Germline V gene data show CDR1 as SNHLY and CDR2 as FYNNEI. The CDR3 extends over 13 amino acids. Trimming pared 4 bases from V and 6 bases from J, leaving 10 bases between. The CDR3 bases are TGTGCCAGCAGTGTACAGATAATCAATGAGCAGTTCTTC. Translated, it gives CASSVQIINEQFF.

The J gene is TRBJ1-1, the V gene TRBV2; TRBD1 might be the D (5 bases). The length of the CDR3 is 14 residues. V lost 7 bases, J lost 1 base, and 13 bases lay in between. Germline V gives CDR1 SNHLY, CDR2 FYNNEI. In nucleotides, the CDR3 is TGTGCCAGCAATTCCCAAGGGGCGAACACTGAAGCTTTCTTT. Translation gives CASNSQGANTEAFF.

This chain uses TRBV27 with TRBJ1-5; D is possibly TRBD1 (5 bases). This CDR3 is built from 15 residues. The germline V and J ends were trimmed by 6 bases and 2 bases, with 14 bases remaining between them. In germline, CDR1 is MNHEY, CDR2 SMNVEV (reference sequence). The CDR3 DNA is TGTGCCAGCAGCCGGGCAGGGTTCGGCAATCAGCCCCAGCATTTT. Translated, it gives CASSRAGFGNQPQHF.

V gene TRBV4-2 combines with J gene TRBJ2-3; TRBD2 aligns across 14 bases. The V and J ends lost 4 bases and 5 bases, in that order; junction bases with no gene match: 5. The CDR3 runs to 16 residues. The germline V gene has CDR1 LGHNA and CDR2 YNFKEQ. CDR3 loop: CASSRGLAGGKDTQYF. CDR3 DNA sequence: TGTGCCAGCAGCCGTGGACTAGCGGGAGGTAAAGATACGCAGTATTTT.

V is TRBV7-2 and J is TRBJ1-1; maybe TRBD1 (5 bases). This CDR3 has 15 residues. Germline assignment: CDR1 SGHTA and CDR2 FQGNSA. Trimming pared 5 bases from V and 4 bases from J, leaving 17 bases between. Here the CDR3 DNA reads TGTGCCAGCAGCGCTATGGGGGGTAGGACCACTGAAGCTTTCTTT. Translation gives CASSAMGGRTTEAFF.

V and J are TRBV11-2 and TRBJ1-1; 7 positions match TRBD1. There are 15 residues in the CDR3. Germline CDR1 reads SGHAT; CDR2 reads FQNNGV. With 5 bases clipped from V and 0 bases from J, the junction kept 6 bases outside the gene matches. CDR3 sequence (DNA): TGTGCCAGCAGCCCGACAGGGAACATGAACACTGAAGCTTTCTTT. Amino acid sequence: CASSPTGNMNTEAFF.

Only one count was recorded for this clone. The chain has TRBV7-2 and TRBJ2-2; D not certain. V dropped 0 bases and J dropped 2 bases, with 7 bases sitting between them. CDR1 and CDR2 (germline): SGHTA, FQGNSA. The CDR3 consists of 15 residues. The CDR3 is CASSLAWDNTGELFF. CDR3 sequence (DNA): TGTGCCAGCAGCTTAGCGTGGGATAACACCGGGGAGCTGTTTTTT.

In the case of this clone: An end of the junction differs from the germline gene, which may be a read error. Other DNA sequences in the sample encode the same CDR3. The J gene is TRBJ1-2, the V gene TRBV11-2, with D maybe TRBD1 (5 bases). CDR1 SGHAT and CDR2 FQNNGV come from the germline V gene. CDR3 length equals 14 residues. This CDR3 is CASSLDLAGSGYTF. The CDR3 DNA follows: TGTGCCAGCAGCTTAGATCTGGCAGGGAGTGGCTACACTTTC.